This is a list of T cell receptor beta chains from one sample in a study of shared clonotypes between healthy human individuals. TCRdb keeps only in-frame clones here, not all; method: immunoSEQ multiplex PCR. The data hold a few million clones, with roughly nine tenths observed a single time. The material sequenced was naive CD4+ T cells sorted from blood. The receptors stem from a man younger than 35 in good health. Both conserved end residues are part of each CDR3. The D gene is left open where the match is weak. Clone size is shown for a subset of rows, as once, few, many or a class of expanded clone.

d_call j_call v_call clone_size cdr3_nt cdr3_aa
TRBD2 TRBJ2-1 TRBV4-1 - TGCGCCAGCAGCCAACTCGGACTAGCTTCCTACAATGAGCAGTTCTTC CASSQLGLASYNEQFF
- TRBJ2-2 TRBV7-9 few TGTGCCAGCAGCTCCCAAGGGGGAACGAACACCGGGGAGCTGTTTTTT CASSSQGGTNTGELFF
- TRBJ1-2 TRBV7-9 - TGTGCCAGCAGCCACGGACCCCTCTTAGGCTACACCTTC CASSHGPLLGYTF
- TRBJ2-2 TRBV6-1 - TGTGCCAGCAGTATACAGGGGAGGGACACCGGGGAGCTGTTTTTT CASSIQGRDTGELFF
TRBD1 TRBJ2-7 TRBV7-2 - TGTGCCAGCAGCTTAGTGGGACAGGGGGGATACGAGCAGTACTTC CASSLVGQGGYEQYF
- TRBJ2-2 TRBV7-3 - TGTGCCAGCAGCTCAACAGTCACCGGGGAGCTGTTTTTT CASSSTVTGELFF
- TRBJ2-2 TRBV7-9 - TGTGCCAGCAGCTCCATGACAGGGAACACCGGGGAGCTGTTTTTT CASSSMTGNTGELFF
- TRBJ2-3 TRBV7-9 - TGTGCCAGCAGCTTAGCAGGCGGCGATACGCAGTATTTT CASSLAGGDTQYF
TRBD2 TRBJ2-1 TRBV18 - TGTGCCAGCTCACCACGAACTAGCGGGGACTTGGGCAATGAGCAGTTCTTC CASSPRTSGDLGNEQFF
- TRBJ2-3 TRBV20-1 - TGCAGTGCTCAGAGGTCAGATACGCAGTATTTT CSAQRSDTQYF
TRBD1 TRBJ2-1 TRBV18 - TGTGCCAGCTCACCGGGACAGATCAGCTACAATGAGCAGTTCTTC CASSPGQISYNEQFF
TRBD1 TRBJ2-1 TRBV5-4 - TGTGCCAGCAGCCGTGGACAGGAAAGCTCCTACAATGAGCAGTTCTTC CASSRGQESSYNEQFF
TRBD2 TRBJ2-2 TRBV25-1 - TGTGCCAGCAGCCTCGGGACTATTAACACCGGGGAGCTGTTTTTT CASSLGTINTGELFF
TRBD1 TRBJ1-4 TRBV4-1 - TGCGCCAGCAGCCAAACCGGGACAGCGAATGAAAAACTGTTTTTT CASSQTGTANEKLFF
- TRBJ2-5 TRBV10-1 - TGCGCCAGCAGTGAGGGACGGGAGCGAGAGACCCAGTACTTC CASSEGRERETQYF
- TRBJ2-2 TRBV6-4 - TGTGCCAGCAGCTCGGGGAGGGGGACCGGGGAGCTGTTTTTT CASSSGRGTGELFF
- TRBJ1-1 TRBV30 - TGTGCCTGGAAAAGGGTCCCATCAGAAACTGAAGCTTTCTTT CAWKRVPSETEAFF
- TRBJ1-3 TRBV5-1 - TGCGCCAGCAGCGTAGGTAGGGAATCCGGAAACACCATATATTTT CASSVGRESGNTIYF
- TRBJ2-2 TRBV30 once TGTGCCTGGAGTAGGCCCGGGCCGAACACCGGGGAGCTGTTTTTT CAWSRPGPNTGELFF
- TRBJ1-4 TRBV5-1 - TGCGCCAGCAGCCGGGACCAAAGTGAAAAACTGTTTTTT CASSRDQSEKLFF
- TRBJ1-6 TRBV5-5 - TGTGCCAGCAGCCCTGGAATAACCTATAATTCACCCCTCCACTTT CASSPGITYNSPLHF
TRBD2 TRBJ2-7 TRBV11-2 - TGTGCCAGCAGCTTAGTAGCGGGTCCTTCCTACGAGCAGTACTTC CASSLVAGPSYEQYF
- TRBJ1-1 TRBV29-1 few TGCAGCGTCGTAGATGTGGGCACTGAAGCTTTCTTT CSVVDVGTEAFF
TRBD1 TRBJ1-5 TRBV6-6 few TGTGCCAGTACTGGACAGGGAAGGAGTCAGCCCCAGCATTTT CASTGQGRSQPQHF
TRBD2 TRBJ2-1 TRBV4-3 - TGCGCCAGCAGTCCCAACACGGGACTAGCCACCAATGAGCAGTTCTTC CASSPNTGLATNEQFF
TRBD1 TRBJ1-2 TRBV5-1 - TGCGCCAGCAGCCCAACCAGGGGGCTGGGTGGCTACACCTTC CASSPTRGLGGYTF
TRBD2 TRBJ2-7 TRBV6-1 - TGTGCCAGCAGTGAAGCCATTCCGGGGGGGGCCAGGGAGAGCTCCTACGAGCAGTACTTC CASSEAIPGGARESSYEQYF
- TRBJ2-3 TRBV27 - TGTGCCAGCAGTTCCCCAAGGGTAGGAGAAGATACGCAGTATTTT CASSSPRVGEDTQYF
- TRBJ1-1 TRBV4-1 - TGCGCCAGCAGCCAAGATAAAACCAGGAGTGCCCGGAACACTGAAGCTTTCTTT CASSQDKTRSARNTEAFF
TRBD2 TRBJ2-1 TRBV6-6 - TGTGCCAGCAGTTCCCAGCGGGAGATTCTTGACAATGAGCAGTTCTTC CASSSQREILDNEQFF
TRBD2 TRBJ2-2 TRBV19 - TGTGCCAGTAGTATCGGAGGGCTAGCGGTCACCGGGGAGCTGTTTTTT CASSIGGLAVTGELFF
- TRBJ2-1 TRBV6-5 - TGTGCCAGCAGTTACCTAGCGAGCAATGAGCAGTTCTTC CASSYLASNEQFF
- TRBJ1-4 TRBV5-6 - TGTGCCAGCAGGCTGGGAGGGCGGGTTGATGAAAAACTGTTTTTT CASRLGGRVDEKLFF
TRBD1 TRBJ1-2 TRBV5-4 - TGTGCCAGCAGCTCGGTGGCGAGGCAGGGGGATGGCTACACCTTC CASSSVARQGDGYTF
- TRBJ1-5 TRBV4-1 - TGCGCCAGCAGCCAAGGGCAGCAGCCATATCAGCCCCAGCATTTT CASSQGQQPYQPQHF
TRBD1 TRBJ2-2 TRBV7-9 - TGTGCCAGCAGCCCAGGGGGAGTAGACACCGGGGAGCTGTTTTTT CASSPGGVDTGELFF
- TRBJ1-1 TRBV12-5 few TGTGCTAGTGGTCCCCGGGCTGAAGCTTTCTTT CASGPRAEAFF
TRBD1 TRBJ2-6 TRBV19 - TGTGCCAGTAGAAGGGACAGGGGGAGCCCGGGGGCCAACGTCCTGACTTTC CASRRDRGSPGANVLTF
- TRBJ1-1 TRBV7-2 - TGTGCCAGCAGCTTAGGGGGACGGCAGTCAGCTTTCTTT CASSLGGRQSAFF
- TRBJ2-5 TRBV28 - TGTGCCAGCAGGCAAGCAGGGATCCAAGAGACCCAGTACTTC CASRQAGIQETQYF
- TRBJ2-7 TRBV18 once TGTGCCAGCTCCTTGGGGGTGGTGGACTACGAGCAGTACTTC CASSLGVVDYEQYF
- TRBJ2-3 TRBV29-1 - TGCAGCGTTGAAGCGGCGAATACGCAGTATTTT CSVEAANTQYF
- TRBJ2-1 TRBV6-1 - TGTGCCAGCAGCGCTCCCCTAGAGCAGTTCTTC CASSAPLEQFF
- TRBJ2-3 TRBV7-2 - TGTGCCAGCAGCTTAGTTGGGCTAACAGATACGCAGTATTTT CASSLVGLTDTQYF
TRBD1 TRBJ1-4 TRBV7-6 - TGTGCCAGCAGCTTAGCCGGGACAGCAGAAAAACTGTTTTTT CASSLAGTAEKLFF
- TRBJ2-5 TRBV5-1 - TGCGCCAGCAGCTTGGACTCTGAGACCCAGTACTTC CASSLDSETQYF
TRBD2 TRBJ2-7 TRBV18 - TGTGCCAGCTCACCACTAGCGGGGCCCTACGAGCAGTACTTC CASSPLAGPYEQYF
- TRBJ1-1 TRBV27 - TGTGCCAGCAGATCGGGGGTGCCATTTATGAACACTGAAGCTTTCTTT CASRSGVPFMNTEAFF
- TRBJ1-2 TRBV19 - TGTGCCAGTAGTACCCACCTGACGGCTAACTATGGCTACACCTTC CASSTHLTANYGYTF
- TRBJ2-1 TRBV4-3 - TGCGCCAGCAGCCAACTTTATACGGGCGAGCAGTTCTTC CASSQLYTGEQFF
- TRBJ1-2 TRBV6-1 - TGTGCCAGCTGGAATGTCGGCTATGGCTACACCTTC CASWNVGYGYTF
- TRBJ2-5 TRBV5-5 once TGTGCCAGCAGCTGGGCCCCCCAAGAGACCCAGTACTTC CASSWAPQETQYF
- TRBJ1-1 TRBV6-5 - TGTGCCAGCACCCCCAACCCCCCCATTGAAGCTTTCTTT CASTPNPPIEAFF
TRBD2 TRBJ2-3 TRBV12-5 - TGTGCTAGTGGTTACGGGCGGGAGGTAATAGATACGCAGTATTTT CASGYGREVIDTQYF
- TRBJ2-5 TRBV7-8 once TGTGCCAGCAGCTTGGCGGGGTGGCTGGAGACCCAGTACTTC CASSLAGWLETQYF
- TRBJ2-3 TRBV2 - TGTGCCAGCAGTGGTATTGGAACTAGCTCGATTAGAGATACGCAGTATTTT CASSGIGTSSIRDTQYF